Listed below are T cell receptor beta chains from one sample, sequenced in a study of post-analysis software for immune sequencing data. TCRdb re-called the PCR reads through MiXCR, storing one row per CDR3 protein. In the table there are approximately 630,000 distinct CDR3 sequences, 55% to 60% of which are singletons. Sequenced material: blood. The receptors were sampled from a girl aged 2 to 9 with multiple sclerosis. CDR3s include the opening cysteine and the closing phenylalanine or tryptophan. Fields, in order: clone size, D gene, CDR3 length, J gene, V gene, CDR3 protein, CDR3 DNA. The D gene is left open where the match is weak. Clone size is not always given. Where it is, it says once, few, many or a class for expanded clones.

few NA 12 TRBJ2-7 TRBV29-1 CSVDSDQDEQYF TGCAGCGTTGACAGTGACCAGGACGAGCAGTACTTC
NA NA 13 TRBJ1-2 TRBV27 CASTFRAGHGYTF TGTGCTAGCACCTTCCGAGCGGGCCATGGCTACACCTTC
NA NA 15 TRBJ2-4 TRBV6-2/TRBV6-3 CASSYGSRLLDIQYF TGTGCCAGCAGTTACGGAAGCCGTCTATTGGACATTCAGTACTTC
NA NA 13 TRBJ2-3 TRBV20-1 CSVVSSRADTQYF TGCAGTGTTGTCTCCTCCAGGGCAGATACGCAGTATTTT
NA NA 14 TRBJ2-3 TRBV12-3/TRBV12-4 CASSFWGATDTQYF TGTGCCAGCAGTTTCTGGGGGGCCACAGATACGCAGTATTTT
NA TRBD2 16 TRBJ2-5 TRBV29-1 CSVGSSGSGGRETQYF TGCAGCGTTGGGTCTAGCGGCAGCGGGGGGCGAGAGACCCAGTACTTC
NA NA 15 TRBJ1-2 TRBV29-1 CSVDSEVDSDYGYTF TGCAGCGTTGATAGTGAGGTGGACTCCGACTATGGCTACACCTTC
NA NA 11 TRBJ2-1 TRBV20-1 CSARDGHEQFF TGCAGTGCTAGAGATGGGCATGAGCAGTTCTTC
NA TRBD1 15 TRBJ2-3 TRBV3-1 CASSHWDRGTDTQYF TGTGCCAGCAGCCACTGGGACAGAGGTACAGATACGCAGTATTTT
NA TRBD2 13 TRBJ2-3 TRBV29-1 CSVASGRCDTQYF TGCAGCGTCGCTAGCGGGAGGTGTGATACGCAGTATTTT
few NA 13 TRBJ2-5 TRBV5-5 CASTPEGPETQYF TGTGCCAGCACCCCGGAGGGGCCGGAGACCCAGTACTTC
few TRBD2 15 TRBJ2-3 TRBV5-1 CASSLVGTSPDTQYF TGCGCCAGCAGCTTGGTCGGGACTAGCCCAGATACGCAGTATTTT
NA NA 16 TRBJ1-5 TRBV6-2/TRBV6-3 CASSQGRASSNQPQHF TGTGCCAGCAGTCAGGGCAGAGCGTCGAGCAATCAGCCCCAGCATTTT
NA NA 13 TRBJ2-7 TRBV29-1 CSVEGGRRYEQYF TGCAGCGTTGAGGGGGGGCGCCGGTACGAGCAGTACTTC
NA TRBD2 18 TRBJ2-1 TRBV7-8 CASSLGPSGGSTYNEQFF TGTGCCAGCAGCTTAGGTCCTAGCGGGGGGTCGACCTACAATGAGCAGTTCTTC
NA NA 11 TRBJ2-3 TRBV10-3 CATRTPDTQYF TGTGCCACTCGAACCCCTGATACGCAGTATTTT
NA TRBD1 16 TRBJ2-1 TRBV5-6 CASSLAVRTGYNEQFF TGTGCCAGCAGCTTGGCCGTCCGGACAGGGTACAATGAGCAGTTCTTC
NA TRBD1 14 TRBJ2-1 TRBV20-1 CSARGQGVNNEQFF TGCAGCGCTAGAGGCCAGGGGGTCAACAATGAGCAGTTCTTC
few NA 13 TRBJ2-3 TRBV7-9 CASSSPGGDTQYF TGTGCCAGCAGCTCCCCCGGAGGAGATACGCAGTATTTT
NA TRBD1 18 TRBJ2-2 TRBV4-3 CASSQDLIGTGLAGEPFF TGCGCCAGCAGCCAAGATCTGATCGGGACAGGGTTGGCCGGGGAGCCGTTTTTT
NA NA 16 TRBJ1-6 TRBV3-1 CASSISRGRRESPLHF TGTGCCAGCAGCATCTCCCGGGGGCGACGAGAATCACCCCTCCACTTT
NA NA 15 TRBJ2-3 TRBV5-1 CASSWGRGDTDTQYF TGCGCCAGCAGCTGGGGGCGGGGAGACACAGATACGCAGTATTTT
NA NA 15 TRBJ2-7 TRBV6-5 CASSQGPPRTYEQYF TGTGCCAGCAGTCAAGGACCGCCCCGTACCTACGAGCAGTACTTC
NA TRBD1 14 TRBJ2-1 TRBV6-2/TRBV6-3 CASSFRTGLNEQFF TGTGCCAGCAGCTTCCGGACAGGGTTAAATGAGCAGTTCTTC
few NA 12 TRBJ1-2 TRBV12-3/TRBV12-4 CASSYQYRAYTF TGTGCCAGCAGCTATCAATACAGGGCGTACACCTTC
few NA 13 TRBJ2-7 TRBV6-1 CASSEVRDWEQYF TGTGCCAGCAGTGAAGTGAGAGATTGGGAGCAGTACTTC
NA TRBD1 18 TRBJ2-5 TRBV3-1 CAGSQVFDGTGEQETQYF TGTGCCGGCAGCCAAGTATTTGATGGGACAGGAGAGCAAGAGACCCAGTACTTC
NA TRBD1 15 TRBJ2-5 TRBV12-3/TRBV12-4 CASSPWTGLAETQYF TGTGCCAGCAGCCCCTGGACAGGGTTGGCGGAGACCCAGTACTTC
NA TRBD1 16 TRBJ2-1 TRBV20-1 CSARDRGQAYYNEQFF TGCAGTGCTAGAGATCGAGGACAGGCGTACTACAATGAGCAGTTCTTC
NA TRBD1 14 TRBJ1-5 TRBV9 CASSASGGEEPQHF TGTGCCAGCAGCGCCTCAGGGGGCGAAGAGCCCCAGCATTTT
NA TRBD1 15 TRBJ2-1 TRBV7-8 CASSPLTGVWGEQFF TGTGCCAGCAGCCCTTTAACAGGGGTATGGGGTGAGCAGTTCTTC
NA NA 12 TRBJ2-1 TRBV6-2/TRBV6-3 CASSYSLGEQFF TGTGCCAGCAGTTACTCGTTGGGTGAGCAGTTCTTC
few TRBD2 16 TRBJ2-3 TRBV3-1 CASSQDPLAGTDTQYF TGTGCCAGCAGCCAAGATCCGCTAGCGGGCACAGATACGCAGTATTTT
NA NA 16 TRBJ2-6 TRBV21-1 CASSKGTATGANVLTF TGTGCCAGCAGCAAAGGGACAGCGACTGGGGCCAACGTCCTGACTTTC
NA NA 12 TRBJ2-1 TRBV20-1 CRAEVSYNEQFF TGCAGAGCGGAGGTCTCCTACAATGAGCAGTTCTTC
few NA 14 TRBJ2-3 TRBV29-1 CSVDPLTVGDTQYF TGCAGCGTTGACCCGCTAACAGTCGGCGATACGCAGTATTTT
NA TRBD1 12 TRBJ2-1 TRBV20-1 CSASRQGAGEFF TGCAGTGCTAGTAGACAGGGGGCGGGGGAGTTCTTC
NA NA 15 TRBJ2-7 TRBV7-2 CASSLVGGSYNEQYF TGTGCCAGCAGCTTAGTTGGGGGTTCCTACAATGAGCAGTACTTC
NA TRBD1 13 TRBJ2-7 TRBV20-1 CSARIRDSYEQYF TGCAGTGCTAGAATCCGGGACAGCTACGAGCAGTACTTC
NA NA 16 TRBJ2-7 TRBV5-5 CASSLEWYRRTYEQYF TGTGCCAGCAGCTTGGAATGGTACAGACGGACCTACGAGCAGTACTTC
many TRBD2 15 TRBJ2-3 TRBV7-2 CASSLAAGGTDTQYF TGTGCCAGCAGCTTAGCAGCGGGGGGCACAGATACGCAGTATTTT
NA TRBD2 14 TRBJ2-3 TRBV20-1 CSASPGTRTDTQYF TGCAGTGCCAGTCCCGGGACTAGGACAGATACGCAGTATTTT
NA NA 14 TRBJ2-1 TRBV29-1 CSVDMGVSYNEQFF TGCAGCGTGGACATGGGAGTTTCCTACAATGAGCAGTTCTTC
NA NA 15 TRBJ2-5 TRBV20-1 CSVGVLWGRKETQYF TGCAGTGTGGGCGTTCTGTGGGGGAGGAAAGAGACCCAGTACTTC
NA TRBD1 14 TRBJ2-1 TRBV19 CTSRVTGGHNEQFF TGTACCAGTAGGGTGACAGGGGGTCACAATGAGCAGTTCTTC
NA TRBD2 14 TRBJ2-5 TRBV5-1 CASSPGLALETQYF TGCGCCAGCAGCCCAGGACTAGCTCTTGAGACCCAGTACTTC
NA TRBD2 16 TRBJ2-1 TRBV20-1 CSARVPGTSVDNEQFF TGCAGTGCTAGAGTGCCGGGGACTAGCGTCGACAATGAGCAGTTCTTC
few NA 13 TRBJ1-2 TRBV29-1 CSVADDRPYGYTF TGCAGCGTTGCAGACGACAGGCCCTATGGCTACACCTTC
NA NA 11 TRBJ2-5 TRBV5-1 CASSIEETQYF TGTGCCAGCAGCATAGAAGAGACCCAGTACTTC
NA NA 15 TRBJ2-5 TRBV2 CASSELGTSQETQYF TGTGCCAGCAGTGAATTAGGTACTTCCCAAGAGACCCAGTACTTC
NA TRBD1 16 TRBJ2-3 TRBV5-1 CASSQTRTGGTDTQYF TGCGCCAGCAGCCAGACTAGGACAGGGGGCACAGATACGCAGTATTTT
NA NA 18 TRBJ2-3 TRBV6-1 CASSPLATGPRGVDTQYF TGTGCCAGCAGTCCCCTAGCAACGGGCCCCAGGGGGGTCGATACGCAGTATTTT
NA NA 18 TRBJ2-1 TRBV11-1 CASSPLLPRGVPYNEQFF TGTGCCAGCAGCCCCCTTTTGCCCCGCGGGGTGCCCTACAATGAGCAGTTCTTC
NA NA 15 TRBJ2-2 TRBV7-2 CASSLARSNTGELFF TGTGCCAGCAGCTTAGCCAGGTCGAACACCGGGGAGCTGTTTTTT
once NA 14 TRBJ2-5 TRBV20-1 CSARDVVDQETQYF TGCAGTGCTAGAGATGTAGTAGACCAAGAGACCCAGTACTTC
NA TRBD2 15 TRBJ2-3 TRBV6-2/TRBV6-3 CATAPRDYSTDTQYF TGTGCCACGGCCCCGCGGGACTACAGCACAGATACGCAGTATTTT
few TRBD1 12 TRBJ1-2 TRBV7-9 CASSWDRTGYTF TGTGCCAGCAGTTGGGACAGGACGGGCTACACCTTC